Each of the 10 T cell receptor beta chains below was sequenced from the same sample in a study of blood T cell repertoires in COVID-19. TCRdb keeps only in-frame clones here, not all; method: immunoSEQ multiplex PCR. The sample contains 340,000 or so clones, about four fifths of which appear only once. The sequencing input was peripheral blood. Every receptor here comes from a young man with active or convalescent COVID-19.

As for this clone: A junction end diverges from the germline sequence, so it may reflect a read error. The genes are TRBV30 and TRBJ1-2; 7 bases fit TRBD1. Germline CDR1 reads GTSNPN; CDR2 reads SVGIG (reference sequence). This CDR3 is built from 13 residues. CDR3 nucleotides: TGTGCCTGGGTCCGTTCCGAACAGGGGACCCTTCCCTTC. The encoded protein is CAWVRSEQGTLPF.

The rearrangement joins TRBV19 to TRBJ2-3, with 8 bases identical to TRBD1. V shed 5 bases, J shed 9 bases, and the junction held 7 bases outside the gene matches. CDR3 size: 13 residues. Per the germline V gene, CDR1 is LNHDA and CDR2 is SQIVND (reference sequence). The CDR3 DNA reads as TGTGCCAGTAGTCCCCAGGGGGCCTTGACGCAGTATTTT. This translates into CASSPQGALTQYF.

V is TRBV5-4 and J is TRBJ2-3; TRBD2 agrees at 8 bases. The junction had 11 bases not matched to a gene; V was cut back by 4 bases and J by 1 base. The germline gives CDR1 SGHNT, CDR2 YYREEE (reference sequence). CDR3 length equals 17 residues. The CDR3 protein is CASSPGVAGSGTDTQYF. For the CDR3, the DNA is TGTGCCAGCAGCCCCGGGGTAGCGGGATCGGGCACAGATACGCAGTATTTT.

This chain uses TRBV4-3 with TRBJ2-7, with a possible D match to TRBD2 (6 bases). The V and J ends lost 0 bases and 2 bases respectively, with 17 bases between them. The CDR3 covers 17 residues. Germline V gene lookup returns CDR1 LGHNA and CDR2 YSLEER. Here the CDR3 reads CASSQDGGKTAPYEQYF. DNA for the CDR3: TGCGCCAGCAGCCAAGATGGGGGGAAAACCGCCCCCTACGAGCAGTACTTC.

This chain joins TRBV24-1 and TRBJ2-3; D ambiguous. V was trimmed by 4 bases and J by 5 bases, leaving 15 bases between them. CDR3 length: 15 amino acids. CDR1 and CDR2 (germline): KGHDR, SFDVKD. CDR3 residues: CATSDYGGAEDTQYF. CDR3 nucleotide sequence: TGTGCCACCAGTGACTACGGCGGCGCGGAAGATACGCAGTATTTT.

The chain has TRBV6-5 and TRBJ1-1, with 9 bases aligning to TRBD1. J lost 5 bases, V lost 7 bases, and 8 bases had no gene match. Germline values: CDR1 MNHEY, CDR2 SVGAGI. The CDR3 is made up of 14 amino acids. CDR3 bases: TGTGCCAGCAACCCCGGACAGGGGTTTACTGAAGCTTTCTTT. This encodes CASNPGQGFTEAFF.

The chain joins TRBV7-2 to TRBJ1-5; no clear D. V lost 5 bases and J 6 bases, leaving 11 bases between the germline ends. The CDR3 has 13 residues. Germline loops: CDR1 SGHTA, CDR2 FQGNSA. For the CDR3, the DNA is TGTGCCAGCAGCCCAGTGGCGGGTCAGCCCCAGCATTTT. Translating it yields CASSPVAGQPQHF.

The chain joins TRBV7-2 to TRBJ2-3; perhaps TRBD2 as D (6 bases). Germline CDR1 SGHTA, CDR2 FQGNSA. V lost 6 bases to trimming and J lost 5 bases, with 15 bases between them. This CDR3 has 14 residues. The CDR3 region is CASRPNLGGDTQYF. CDR3 nucleotides: TGTGCCAGCAGACCGAACCTCGGGGGAGATACGCAGTATTTT.

V is TRBV18 and J is TRBJ2-7; 9 nucleotides match TRBD1. Germline CDR1 reads KGHSH; CDR2 reads LQKENI. The CDR3 sequence is 15 residues long. After removal of 4 bases from V and 0 bases from J, the junction contained 4 bases not matched to a gene. For the CDR3, the DNA is TGTGCCAGCTCACAACCGGGACAGGGCTCCTACGAGCAGTACTTC. Translating it yields CASSQPGQGSYEQYF.

The chain links TRBV11-2 to TRBJ1-6; perhaps TRBD1 as D (5 bases). Between the trimmed V and J ends, which lost 5 bases and 7 bases, there was a span of 18 bases. This CDR3 is 16 amino acids long. CDR1 is SGHAT and CDR2 is FQNNGV in the germline V gene. The CDR3, as DNA: TGTGCCAGCAGCCCATTCGGTTTAGGGGAAAATTCACCCCTCCACTTT. It encodes CASSPFGLGENSPLHF. The complete variable domain, with remaining parts taken from reference TRBV11-2 and TRBJ1-6, reads EAGVAQSPRYKIIEKRQSVAFWCNPISGHATLYWYQQILGQGPKLLIQFQNNGVVDDSQLPKDRFSAERLKGVDSTLKIQPAKLEDSAVYLCASSPFGLGENSPLHFGNGTRLTVT.